The rows below give T cell receptor beta chains drawn from one sample of a study of T cells in Graves' hyperthyroidism and ophthalmopathy. TCRdb reanalysed the multiplex PCR reads using MiXCR and keeps one entry per CDR3 protein. The table records roughly 720,000 distinct CDR3 sequences, roughly 17% of them present only once. The specimen sequenced was blood. These receptor sequences come from a man aged 50 or older with Graves' hyperthyroidism. The CDR3 runs from the conserved cysteine through the conserved F or W. A D gene is named only where the DNA matches it firmly. Clone sizes are given selectively: once, few, many, or a class where the clone is expanded.

TRBV14	TRBJ2-1	TRBD1	many	TGTGCCAGCAGCCAAACCCCGGGACAGTTCAATGAGCAGTTCTTC	CASSQTPGQFNEQFF
TRBV28	TRBJ1-5	NA	many	TGTGCCAGCATACCCGGGCCGTATAGCAATCAGCCCCAGCATTTT	CASIPGPYSNQPQHF
TRBV12-3/TRBV12-4	TRBJ2-7	NA	many	TGTGCCAGCGCCCCGAGAGGGGTTCTTGTAAACGAGCAGTACTTC	CASAPRGVLVNEQYF
TRBV12-3/TRBV12-4	TRBJ2-7	TRBD2	many	TGTGCCAGCAGCTCCTCGATTGGTAGCGGGAATTACGAGCAGTACTTC	CASSSSIGSGNYEQYF
TRBV18	TRBJ1-5	TRBD1	NA	TGTGCCAGCTCACCGCGGGACAGTCGGAATCAGCCCCAGCATTTT	CASSPRDSRNQPQHF
TRBV3-1	TRBJ2-3	NA	many	TGTGCCAGCAGCCAAGTCTGGGGTACAGATACGCAGTATTTT	CASSQVWGTDTQYF
TRBV18	TRBJ1-2	NA	few	TGTGCCAGCTCACCACCCTCTCGGGGGAGTAATGGCTACACCTTC	CASSPPSRGSNGYTF
TRBV6-5	TRBJ1-2	NA	NA	TGTGCCAGCAGTTACGTAGGGGAGATCTATGGCTACACCTTC	CASSYVGEIYGYTF
TRBV19	TRBJ1-5	TRBD1	NA	TGTGCCAGTAGTCCGCATACAGGGGCTCTCAATCAGCCCCAGCATTTT	CASSPHTGALNQPQHF
TRBV27	TRBJ2-1	TRBD2	few	TGTGCCAGCAGCGAACTCATTATCGGGACTAGCGGAATCGATGAGCAGTTCTTC	CASSELIIGTSGIDEQFF
TRBV7-9	TRBJ1-4	TRBD1	NA	TGTGCCAGCAGATTTACAGGGGAAGAAAAACTGTTTTTT	CASRFTGEEKLFF
TRBV4-3	TRBJ1-1	NA	many	TGCGCCAGCAGCCAAGAGGCCCGGGACACCTTGAACACTGAAGCTTTCTTT	CASSQEARDTLNTEAFF
TRBV7-9	TRBJ1-4	NA	NA	TGTGCCAGCAGCTTTTCAATGGATGAAAAACTGTTTTTT	CASSFSMDEKLFF
TRBV20-1	TRBJ1-5	NA	few	TGCAGTGCTAGACAGGGCCCCAGGGGATCGCCCCAGCATTTT	CSARQGPRGSPQHF
TRBV6-1	TRBJ1-2	NA	many	TGTGCCAGCAGTCCCACTGTCTTTAGGCCGAAAAACTATGGCTACACCTTC	CASSPTVFRPKNYGYTF
TRBV27	TRBJ1-5	TRBD1	NA	TGTGCCGGCAGCCTGCAGGGGGCGGGTCAGCCCCAGCATTTT	CAGSLQGAGQPQHF
TRBV20-1	TRBJ2-1	TRBD2	many	TGCAGTGCTCCAGCGGGAGTAAGGAATGAGCAGTTCTTC	CSAPAGVRNEQFF
TRBV19	TRBJ1-2	NA	NA	TGTGCCAGTAGACACAGGGATGGGACGTATGGCTACACCTTC	CASRHRDGTYGYTF
TRBV10-2	TRBJ2-1	TRBD2	NA	TGCGCCAGCAGTGAGCTAGCGGGGGGTTCCAATGAGCAGTTCTTC	CASSELAGGSNEQFF
TRBV28	TRBJ2-1	NA	many	TGTGCCAGCAGTGTCCCACCCTACAATGAGCAGTTCTTC	CASSVPPYNEQFF
TRBV24-1	TRBJ2-2	TRBD1	few	TGTGCCACCAGTGATCCCGAGACAGGGAACGGGGAGCTGTTTTTT	CATSDPETGNGELFF
TRBV18	TRBJ2-1	NA	many	TGTGCCAGCTCTCCCGACAGCCTCCGGGTCGGTGAGCAGTTCTTC	CASSPDSLRVGEQFF
TRBV28	TRBJ2-6	NA	few	TGTGCCAGCAGTCTTTACAGTCAGGGGGCCAACGTCCTGACTTTC	CASSLYSQGANVLTF
TRBV7-9	TRBJ2-7	TRBD1	once	TGTGCCAGCAGAGCCCGGACAGGCTCCTACGAGCAGTACTTC	CASRARTGSYEQYF
TRBV28	TRBJ1-3	TRBD1	few	TGTGCCAGCAGAGGACAGGGGGCGAATGAAAACACCATATATTTT	CASRGQGANENTIYF
TRBV9	TRBJ2-2	NA	NA	TGTGCCAGCAGCCCCAACGATTTCGGGGAGCTGTTTTTT	CASSPNDFGELFF